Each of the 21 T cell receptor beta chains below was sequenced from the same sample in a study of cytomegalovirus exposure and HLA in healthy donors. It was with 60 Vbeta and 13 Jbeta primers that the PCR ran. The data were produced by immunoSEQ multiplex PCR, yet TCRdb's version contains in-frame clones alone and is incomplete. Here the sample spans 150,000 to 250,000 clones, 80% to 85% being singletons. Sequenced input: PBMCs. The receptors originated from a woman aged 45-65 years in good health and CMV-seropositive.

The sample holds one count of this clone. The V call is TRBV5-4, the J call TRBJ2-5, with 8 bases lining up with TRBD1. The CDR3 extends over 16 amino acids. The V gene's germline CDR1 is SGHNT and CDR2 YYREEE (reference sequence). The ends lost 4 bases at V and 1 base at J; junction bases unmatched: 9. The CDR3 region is CASSLSPGQGQETQYF. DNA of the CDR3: TGTGCCAGCAGCCTGTCCCCAGGACAGGGCCAAGAGACCCAGTACTTC. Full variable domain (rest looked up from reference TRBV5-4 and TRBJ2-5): ETGVTQSPTHLIKTRGQQVTLRCSSQSGHNTVSWYQQALGQGPQFIFQYYREEENGRGNFPPRFSGLQFPNYSSELNVNALELDDSALYLCASSLSPGQGQETQYFGPGTRLLVL.

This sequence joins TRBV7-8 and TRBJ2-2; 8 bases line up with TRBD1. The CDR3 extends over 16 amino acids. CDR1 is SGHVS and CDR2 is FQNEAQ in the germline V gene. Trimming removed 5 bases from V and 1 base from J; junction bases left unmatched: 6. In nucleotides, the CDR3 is TGTGCCAGCAGCATCCGGACAGGGCGGAACACCGGGGAGCTGTTTTTT. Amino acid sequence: CASSIRTGRNTGELFF. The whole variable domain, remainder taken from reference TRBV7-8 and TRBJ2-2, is GAGVSQSPRYKVAKRGQDVALRCDPISGHVSLFWYQQALGQGPEFLTYFQNEAQLDKSGLPSDRFFAERPEGSVSTLKIQRTQQEDSAVYLCASSIRTGRNTGELFFGEGSRLTVL.

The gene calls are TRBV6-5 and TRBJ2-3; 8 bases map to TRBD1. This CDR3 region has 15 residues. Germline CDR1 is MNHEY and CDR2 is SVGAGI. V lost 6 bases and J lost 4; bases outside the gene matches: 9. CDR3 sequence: CASSPGGFWADTQYF. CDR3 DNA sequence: TGTGCCAGCAGCCCAGGGGGCTTCTGGGCAGATACGCAGTATTTT.

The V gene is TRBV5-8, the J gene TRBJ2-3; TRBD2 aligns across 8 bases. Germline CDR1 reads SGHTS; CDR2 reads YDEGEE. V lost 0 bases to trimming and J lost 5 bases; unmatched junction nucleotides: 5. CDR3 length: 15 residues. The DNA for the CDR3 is TGTGCCAGCAGCTTGGGTACGGGGGGGCAAGATACGCAGTATTTT. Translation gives CASSLGTGGQDTQYF.

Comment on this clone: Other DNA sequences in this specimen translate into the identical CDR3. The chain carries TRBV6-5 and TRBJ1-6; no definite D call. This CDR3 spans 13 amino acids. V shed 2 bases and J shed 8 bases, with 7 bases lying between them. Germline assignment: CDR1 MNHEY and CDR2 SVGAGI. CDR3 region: CASSYNRDSPLHF. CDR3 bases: TGTGCCAGCAGTTACAATCGGGATTCACCCCTCCACTTT.

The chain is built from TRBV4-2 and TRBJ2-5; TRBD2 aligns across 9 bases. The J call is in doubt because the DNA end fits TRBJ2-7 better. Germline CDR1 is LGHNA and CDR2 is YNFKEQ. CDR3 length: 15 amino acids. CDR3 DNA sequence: TGTGCCAGCAGCCAAGATCTTGCGGGAGGGTACGAGCAGTACTTC. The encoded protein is CASSQDLAGGYEQYF.

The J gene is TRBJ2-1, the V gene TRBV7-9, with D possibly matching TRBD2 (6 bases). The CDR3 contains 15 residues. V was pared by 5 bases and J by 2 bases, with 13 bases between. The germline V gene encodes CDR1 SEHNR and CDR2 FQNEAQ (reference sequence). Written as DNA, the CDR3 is TGTGCCAGCAGCGTTAGCGGATATGCCTACAATGAGCAGTTCTTC. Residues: CASSVSGYAYNEQFF.

This CDR3 reads CASSLDRAGELFF. The CDR3 region has the DNA TGTGCCAGCAGCTTAGATAGAGCCGGGGAGCTGTTTTTT. V is TRBV13 and J is TRBJ2-2, with unresolved D. The CDR3 loop spans 13 amino acids. V lost 1 base, J lost 6 bases, and 6 bases lay in between. Germline CDR1 is PRHDT and CDR2 is FYEKMQ (reference sequence).

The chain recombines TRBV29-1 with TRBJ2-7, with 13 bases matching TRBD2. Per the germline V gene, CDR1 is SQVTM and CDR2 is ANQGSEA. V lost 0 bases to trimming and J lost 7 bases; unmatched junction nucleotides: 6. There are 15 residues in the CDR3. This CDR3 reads CSVEERTSGGGEQYF. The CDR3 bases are TGCAGCGTTGAAGAGAGGACTAGCGGGGGTGGGGAGCAGTACTTC.

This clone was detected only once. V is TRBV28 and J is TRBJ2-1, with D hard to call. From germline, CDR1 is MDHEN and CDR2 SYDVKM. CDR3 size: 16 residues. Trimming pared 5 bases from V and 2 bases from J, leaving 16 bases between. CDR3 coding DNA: TGTGCCAGCAGTGATTTAGTGCTTACCACCTACAATGAGCAGTTCTTC. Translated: CASSDLVLTTYNEQFF.

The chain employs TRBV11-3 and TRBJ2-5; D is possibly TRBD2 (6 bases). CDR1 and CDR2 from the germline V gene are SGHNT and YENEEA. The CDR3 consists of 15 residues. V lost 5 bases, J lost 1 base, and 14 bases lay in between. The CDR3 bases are TGTGCCAGCAGCCTCTCGGGGGAGGCCCAAGAGACCCAGTACTTC. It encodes CASSLSGEAQETQYF.

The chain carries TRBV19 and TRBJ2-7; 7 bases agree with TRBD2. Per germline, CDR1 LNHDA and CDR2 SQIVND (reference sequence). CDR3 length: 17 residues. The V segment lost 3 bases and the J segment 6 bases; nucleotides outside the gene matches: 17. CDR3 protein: CASSMTTWEGRSGEQYF. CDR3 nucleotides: TGTGCCAGTAGTATGACCACCTGGGAGGGGAGATCTGGCGAGCAGTACTTC.

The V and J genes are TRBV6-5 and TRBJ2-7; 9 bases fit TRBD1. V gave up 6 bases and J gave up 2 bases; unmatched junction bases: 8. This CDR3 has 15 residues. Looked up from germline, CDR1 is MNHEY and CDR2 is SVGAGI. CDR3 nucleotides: TGTGCCAGCAGACGTGGGACAGGGAATACCTACGAGCAGTACTTC. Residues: CASRRGTGNTYEQYF.

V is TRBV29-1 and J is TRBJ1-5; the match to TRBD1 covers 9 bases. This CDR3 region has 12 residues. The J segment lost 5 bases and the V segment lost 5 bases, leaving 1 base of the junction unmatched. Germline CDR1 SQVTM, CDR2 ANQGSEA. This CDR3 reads CSVRTGDQPQHF. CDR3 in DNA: TGCAGCGTTAGGACAGGGGATCAGCCCCAGCATTTT.

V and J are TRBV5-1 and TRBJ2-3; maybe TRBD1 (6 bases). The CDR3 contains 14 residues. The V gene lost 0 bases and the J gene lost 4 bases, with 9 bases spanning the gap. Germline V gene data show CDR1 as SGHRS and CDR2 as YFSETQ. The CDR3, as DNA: TGCGCCAGCAGCTTGGGGGACATTTCAGATACGCAGTATTTT. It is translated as CASSLGDISDTQYF.

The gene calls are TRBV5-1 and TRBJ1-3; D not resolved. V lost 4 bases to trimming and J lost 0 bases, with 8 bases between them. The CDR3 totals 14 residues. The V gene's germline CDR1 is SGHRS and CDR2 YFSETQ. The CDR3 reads CASSLSLSGNTIYF. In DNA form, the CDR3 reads TGCGCCAGCAGCCTGTCCCTCTCTGGAAACACCATATATTTT.

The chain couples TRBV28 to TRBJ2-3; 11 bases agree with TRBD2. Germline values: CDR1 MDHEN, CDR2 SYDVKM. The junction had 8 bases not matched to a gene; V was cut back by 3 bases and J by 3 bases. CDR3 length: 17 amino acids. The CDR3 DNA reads TGTGCCAGCAGTTTCGGACTAGCGGGTTCTTTGACAGATACGCAGTATTTT. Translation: CASSFGLAGSLTDTQYF. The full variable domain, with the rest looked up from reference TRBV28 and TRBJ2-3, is DVKVTQSSRYLVKRTGEKVFLECVQDMDHENMFWYRQDPGLGLRLIYFSYDVKMKEKGDIPEGYSVSREKKERFSLILESASTNQTSMYLCASSFGLAGSLTDTQYFGPGTRLTVL.

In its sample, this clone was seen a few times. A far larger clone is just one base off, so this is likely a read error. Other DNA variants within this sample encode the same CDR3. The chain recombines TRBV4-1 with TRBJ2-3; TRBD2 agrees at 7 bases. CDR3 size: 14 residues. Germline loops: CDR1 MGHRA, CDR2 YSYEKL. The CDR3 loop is CASSQTSSTDTQYF. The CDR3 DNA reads TGTGCCAGCAGCCAGACTAGCTCCACAGATACGCAGTATTTT.

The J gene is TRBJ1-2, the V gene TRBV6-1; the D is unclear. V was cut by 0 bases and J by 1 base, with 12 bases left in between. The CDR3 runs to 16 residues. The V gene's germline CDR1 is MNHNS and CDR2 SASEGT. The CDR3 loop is CASSEAPRQINYGYTF. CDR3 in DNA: TGTGCCAGCAGTGAAGCCCCCAGGCAGATTAACTATGGCTACACCTTC.

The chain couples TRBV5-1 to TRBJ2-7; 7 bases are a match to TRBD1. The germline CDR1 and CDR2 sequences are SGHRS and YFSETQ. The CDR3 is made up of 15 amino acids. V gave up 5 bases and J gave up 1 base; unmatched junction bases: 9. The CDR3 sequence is CASSLIYRGSYEQYF. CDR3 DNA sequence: TGCGCCAGCAGTCTAATCTACAGGGGATCCTACGAGCAGTACTTC.

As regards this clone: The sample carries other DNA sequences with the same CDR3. The CDR3 sequence is CASSFGTSATSTDTQYF. CDR3 sequence (DNA): TGTGCCAGCAGTTTTGGGACTAGCGCTACTAGCACAGATACGCAGTATTTT. The chain has TRBV28 and TRBJ2-3; 10 bases are a match to TRBD2. V was clipped by 3 bases and J by 0 bases; unmatched bases: 6. CDR3 length: 17 residues. Looked up from germline, CDR1 is MDHEN and CDR2 is SYDVKM.